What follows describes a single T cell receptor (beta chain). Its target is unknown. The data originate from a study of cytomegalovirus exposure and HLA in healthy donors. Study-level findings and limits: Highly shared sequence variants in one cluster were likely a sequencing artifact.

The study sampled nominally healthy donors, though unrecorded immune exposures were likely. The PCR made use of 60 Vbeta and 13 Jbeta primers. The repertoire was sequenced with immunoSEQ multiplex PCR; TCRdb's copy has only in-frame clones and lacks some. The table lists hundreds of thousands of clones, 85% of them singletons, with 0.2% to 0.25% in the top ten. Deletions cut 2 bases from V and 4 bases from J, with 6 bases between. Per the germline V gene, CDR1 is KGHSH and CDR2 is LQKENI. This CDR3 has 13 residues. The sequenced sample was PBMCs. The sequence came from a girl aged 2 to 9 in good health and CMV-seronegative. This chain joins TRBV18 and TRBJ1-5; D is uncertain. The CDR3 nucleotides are TGTGCCAGCTCACCAACGCGGAATCAGCCCCAGCATTTT. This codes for CASSPTRNQPQHF.